These T cell receptor beta chains were read from a single sample in a study of blood T cell repertoires in COVID-19. TCRdb keeps only in-frame clones here, not all; method: immunoSEQ multiplex PCR. The sample consists of roughly 280,000 clones, around 86% of them appearing once. Sequencing was performed on peripheral blood. The receptor source for this set is an older woman with COVID-19, enrolled during active disease. CDR3s include the opening cysteine and the closing phenylalanine or tryptophan. D genes are given only for firm matches. For some rows the clone size is stated as once, few or many, or as a class when expanded; others skip it.

TGTGCCAGCAGTGAACAGACTAGTGCGACCGGGGAGCTGTTTTTT	CASSEQTSATGELFF	.	TRBJ2-2	TRBV28	.
TGTGCCATTAGCGGGAGATATGAGCAGTTCTTC	CAISGRYEQFF	TRBD2	TRBJ2-1	TRBV7-6	.
TGTGCCATCAGTGATCTGGGACAGATGAACACTGAAGCTTTCTTT	CAISDLGQMNTEAFF	TRBD1	TRBJ1-1	TRBV10-3	.
TGTGCCAGCATCTTTAGTGGTGGACTAGCGGACAATGAGCAGTTCTTC	CASIFSGGLADNEQFF	TRBD2	TRBJ2-1	TRBV11-2	.
TGTGCCAGCAGCCCCCACCGGGGAGGGGATACGCAGTATTTT	CASSPHRGGDTQYF	TRBD2	TRBJ2-3	TRBV5-8	.
TGTGCCAGCAGTTACTCTGGACGGGGTAGCGGAGAGACCCAGTACTTC	CASSYSGRGSGETQYF	.	TRBJ2-5	TRBV6-2/TRBV6-3	.
TGTGCCAGCAGCCAAGATTTGGACAAGAGGAGAACTGAAGCTTTCTTT	CASSQDLDKRRTEAFF	.	TRBJ1-1	TRBV14	.
TGTGCCAGTAGTATCGGACTAGCGGGAACCACTTACGAGCAGTACTTC	CASSIGLAGTTYEQYF	TRBD2	TRBJ2-7	TRBV19	.
TGTGCCAGCAGTTTCAGGTTAGCGGGAGGCTACGAGCAGTACTTC	CASSFRLAGGYEQYF	TRBD2	TRBJ2-7	TRBV27	.
TGTGCCAGCAGCCCTGACCCGGGACAGGGCACTGAAGCTTTCTTT	CASSPDPGQGTEAFF	TRBD1	TRBJ1-1	TRBV7-8	.
TGTGCCAGCAGCTCTCGACCGGGACAGCGTTCGTTCCGTGTAAACACCATATATTTT	CASSSRPGQRSFRVNTIYF	TRBD1	TRBJ1-3	TRBV11-2	.
TGTGCCAGCAGTGGGCGCACTGAAGCTTTCTTT	CASSGRTEAFF	.	TRBJ1-1	TRBV28	.
TGTGCCAGCTCCTTGAGGAGGGATGCTGGCTACACCTTC	CASSLRRDAGYTF	.	TRBJ1-2	TRBV6-5	.
TGTGCCAGCAGATCGCAGAAAAACATTCAGTACTTC	CASRSQKNIQYF	.	TRBJ2-4	TRBV6-6	.
TGTGCCAGCAGCCCCGCGGGACTTCCCACAGATACGCAGTATTTT	CASSPAGLPTDTQYF	.	TRBJ2-3	TRBV6-5	few
TGTGCCAGCAGGGGACTAGCGGGAGGAACGGGCGACGAGCAGTACTTC	CASRGLAGGTGDEQYF	TRBD2	TRBJ2-7	TRBV6-6	once
TGTGCCAGCGGACTAGCGGGGGGTGATGAGCAGTTCTTC	CASGLAGGDEQFF	TRBD2	TRBJ2-1	TRBV7-9	.
TGTGCCAGCAGTTTATCGAGGTCCATCGGGGCTAATGAAAAACTGTTTTTT	CASSLSRSIGANEKLFF	.	TRBJ1-4	TRBV27	once
TGTGCCAGCGTTTTGGGGGGCTCCTATAATTCACCCCTCCACTTT	CASVLGGSYNSPLHF	.	TRBJ1-6	TRBV2	.
TGTGCCAGTAGTCGACTAAATAGCAATCAGCCCCAGCATTTT	CASSRLNSNQPQHF	.	TRBJ1-5	TRBV19	.
TGTGCCAGCAGCCAGACTAGCGGGTTAGCTTACTTC	CASSQTSGLAYF	TRBD2	TRBJ2-7	TRBV7-2	.
TGTGCCAGCAGCTTAACACTAGCTTCCCCCTACGAGCAGTACTTC	CASSLTLASPYEQYF	.	TRBJ2-7	TRBV7-2	.
TGTGCCAGCAGTTTTCGGGGGGCGGGGGGCTACACCTTC	CASSFRGAGGYTF	.	TRBJ1-2	TRBV27	.
TGTGCCAGCAGCCCGATTGGTCAGGGCAATCAGCCCCAGCATTTT	CASSPIGQGNQPQHF	.	TRBJ1-5	TRBV7-9	.
TGTGCCATCAGTGTAAGGGGAGGAGCGGGAATCAACGAGCAGTACTTC	CAISVRGGAGINEQYF	TRBD2	TRBJ2-7	TRBV10-3	.
TGCGCCAGCAGCGCCCGGGACAGATTAACCGGGGAGCTGTTTTTT	CASSARDRLTGELFF	TRBD1	TRBJ2-2	TRBV4-1	.
TGCAGCGTTGATTGGGGGACAGGGAAAGGCTACACCTTC	CSVDWGTGKGYTF	TRBD1	TRBJ1-2	TRBV29-1	.
TGTGCCTGGAGTGTATCAGGGGCGCGGTATGAAAAACTGTTTTTT	CAWSVSGARYEKLFF	.	TRBJ1-4	TRBV30	.
TGTGCCAGCAGCACACAGGGGGCAGTGACCGGGGAGCTGTTTTTT	CASSTQGAVTGELFF	TRBD1	TRBJ2-2	TRBV7-3	.
TGTGCCAGCAGCCCTGGAGGATACGAGCAGTACTTC	CASSPGGYEQYF	.	TRBJ2-7	TRBV5-6	.
TGTGCCAGCAGCGTAGTCCCAGGAGGATATAATTCACCCCTCCACTTT	CASSVVPGGYNSPLHF	.	TRBJ1-6	TRBV9	.
TGTGCCATCGCCCGATTCGGGGGGGAGTTAGAGCAGTACTTC	CAIARFGGELEQYF	TRBD2	TRBJ2-7	TRBV27	few
TGTGCCAGCAGTTACGGGGGGAGGGCCCACAGGGCTGCTAATTCACCCCTCCACTTT	CASSYGGRAHRAANSPLHF	.	TRBJ1-6	TRBV6-7	.
TGCGCCAGCAGCCCCACAGGGGGCTTCTCTGGAAACACCATATATTTT	CASSPTGGFSGNTIYF	TRBD1	TRBJ1-3	TRBV4-1	.
TGTGCCAGCAGCTTTACAAGCGATGGCGCTGAAGCTTTCTTT	CASSFTSDGAEAFF	.	TRBJ1-1	TRBV7-9	.
TGTGCCAGTAGTATGGCGGTGAGCAATCAGCCCCAGCATTTT	CASSMAVSNQPQHF	.	TRBJ1-5	TRBV19	.
TGCGCCAGCAGCTTGGCCGGGACAGGGGGCGACGAGCAGTACTTC	CASSLAGTGGDEQYF	TRBD1	TRBJ2-7	TRBV5-1	.
TGTGCCAGCAGTTTCCGCGGACTCCTGATGAGGAATGAGCAGTTCTTC	CASSFRGLLMRNEQFF	.	TRBJ2-1	TRBV28	.
TGTGCCAGCTCACCACCGGGAGGGCGGAACACTGAAGCTTTCTTT	CASSPPGGRNTEAFF	.	TRBJ1-1	TRBV18	.
TGTGCCAGTAGTAACAACAGGGGGCGCGGGACTGAAGCTTTCTTT	CASSNNRGRGTEAFF	TRBD1	TRBJ1-1	TRBV19	.
TGTGCCAGCAGAGGGGGGGTGAGGACCGGGGAGCTGTTTTTT	CASRGGVRTGELFF	.	TRBJ2-2	TRBV7-2	.
TGTGCCAGCAGCCCGGGACAGTTGACTGAAGCTTTCTTT	CASSPGQLTEAFF	TRBD1	TRBJ1-1	TRBV7-3	.
TGTGCCAGCAGCCGACAGGGGTACGGAAACACCATATATTTT	CASSRQGYGNTIYF	TRBD1	TRBJ1-3	TRBV6-2/TRBV6-3	.
TGTGCCAGCACCCCGACAGGCTTCTATAATTCACCCCTCCACTTT	CASTPTGFYNSPLHF	.	TRBJ1-6	TRBV28	.
TGTGCCAGCAGCTCCACCCCGGGACAGGGGTTGCCCCAGCATTTT	CASSSTPGQGLPQHF	TRBD1	TRBJ1-5	TRBV5-4	.
TGTGCCAGCAGCCAAGGGACTAGCGGGAGAGCGCGGCAAGAGACCCAGTACTTC	CASSQGTSGRARQETQYF	TRBD2	TRBJ2-5	TRBV4-2	.
TGTGCCACCAGCAGAGGGGGAGCGTTCACTGAAGCTTTCTTT	CATSRGGAFTEAFF	.	TRBJ1-1	TRBV15	.
TGTGCCACTGCAGGGGGTTATGGCAATCAGCCCCAGCATTTT	CATAGGYGNQPQHF	TRBD1	TRBJ1-5	TRBV24-1	.